This T cell receptor beta chain originates from a study of blood T cell repertoires in COVID-19. Germline CDR1 SEHNR, CDR2 FQNEAQ (reference sequence). The CDR3 extends over 15 amino acids. V trimming: 5 bases; J trimming: 9 bases; junction bases outside the gene matches: 10. Method: immunoSEQ multiplex PCR; TCRdb's copy keeps in-frame clones and lacks some. The sample shows hundreds of thousands of clones, about four fifths of them seen only once. The source material was peripheral blood. The sequence was obtained from a woman older than 75 with acute or convalescent COVID-19. V gene TRBV7-9 combines with J gene TRBJ2-1; TRBD2 agrees at 10 bases. CDR3 bases: TGTGCCAGCAGCCCAAAAGCGGGGGGGCCTCCTGAGCAGTTCTTC. The encoded protein is CASSPKAGGPPEQFF.